The rows below give T cell receptor beta chains drawn from one sample of a study of shared clonotypes between healthy human individuals. Some clones are missing from TCRdb's copy, which holds only in-frame ones; the method was immunoSEQ multiplex PCR. The sample carries about 1 million clones, about 76% recorded once. Sequencing input: memory CD4+ T cells sorted from blood. The source of these receptors is a man younger than 35 in good health. CDR3s include the opening cysteine and the closing phenylalanine or tryptophan. Each record gives: CDR3 length, clone size, V gene, J gene, D gene, CDR3 protein, CDR3 DNA. D genes are given only for firm matches. Clone size is not always given. Where it is, it says once, few, many or a class for expanded clones.

length: 14; size: once; V: TRBV5-5; J: TRBJ2-2; D: -; CDR3: CASGFEGYTGELFF; DNA: TGTGCCAGCGGATTCGAGGGTTACACCGGGGAGCTGTTTTTT
length: 14; size: once; V: TRBV7-8; J: TRBJ1-1; D: TRBD1; CDR3: CASSSGQGNTEAFF; DNA: TGTGCCAGCAGCTCTGGACAGGGGAACACTGAAGCTTTCTTT
length: 11; size: once; V: TRBV7-2; J: TRBJ2-7; D: -; CDR3: CASSLWGEQYF; DNA: TGTGCCAGCAGCTTGTGGGGCGAGCAGTACTTC
length: 14; size: -; V: TRBV6-5; J: TRBJ2-3; D: -; CDR3: CASKRTISADTQYF; DNA: TGTGCCAGCAAGCGCACCATTTCAGCAGATACGCAGTATTTT
length: 17; size: -; V: TRBV7-9; J: TRBJ1-6; D: TRBD1; CDR3: CASSHGQGGEVSSPLHF; DNA: TGTGCCAGCAGCCACGGACAGGGCGGGGAGGTTAGTTCACCCCTCCACTTT
length: 12; size: -; V: TRBV6-1; J: TRBJ1-2; D: -; CDR3: CASSATRLGYTF; DNA: TGTGCCAGCAGCGCCACCCGGCTCGGCTACACCTTC
length: 15; size: many; V: TRBV7-2; J: TRBJ2-1; D: -; CDR3: CASSLAGGYYNEQFF; DNA: TGTGCCAGCAGCTTAGCGGGGGGCTACTACAATGAGCAGTTCTTC
length: 17; size: -; V: TRBV25-1; J: TRBJ1-6; D: -; CDR3: CASSPQGVLSYNSPLHF; DNA: TGTGCCAGCAGTCCCCAAGGAGTGCTCTCCTATAATTCACCCCTCCACTTT
length: 12; size: few; V: TRBV6-6; J: TRBJ1-5; D: -; CDR3: CASSYPFQPQHF; DNA: TGTGCCAGCAGTTACCCCTTTCAGCCCCAGCATTTT
length: 16; size: -; V: TRBV7-2; J: TRBJ2-3; D: TRBD2; CDR3: CASSLIGAISGSGLYF; DNA: TGTGCCAGCAGCCTAATTGGAGCGATTAGCGGGAGTGGGCTGTATTTT
length: 14; size: few; V: TRBV30; J: TRBJ1-1; D: -; CDR3: CAWSVLEGNTEAFF; DNA: TGTGCCTGGAGTGTACTGGAGGGGAACACTGAAGCTTTCTTT
length: 14; size: -; V: TRBV4-1; J: TRBJ2-3; D: TRBD2; CDR3: CASSGLAALDTQYF; DNA: TGCGCCAGCAGCGGACTAGCGGCTTTAGATACGCAGTATTTT
length: 14; size: -; V: TRBV4-3; J: TRBJ2-1; D: -; CDR3: CASSQDSDGAEQFF; DNA: TGCGCCAGCAGCCAGGATTCTGACGGAGCTGAGCAGTTCTTC
length: 14; size: -; V: TRBV15; J: TRBJ1-4; D: -; CDR3: CATSREDRNEKLFF; DNA: TGTGCCACCAGCAGAGAGGACAGAAATGAAAAACTGTTTTTT
length: 14; size: -; V: TRBV5-1; J: TRBJ2-1; D: TRBD2; CDR3: CASSPGTSYNEQFF; DNA: TGCGCCAGCAGTCCCGGGACTAGCTACAATGAGCAGTTCTTC
length: 15; size: -; V: TRBV9; J: TRBJ2-1; D: -; CDR3: CASSVNAGTYNEQFF; DNA: TGTGCCAGCAGCGTAAATGCGGGAACCTACAATGAGCAGTTCTTC
length: 13; size: -; V: TRBV6-5; J: TRBJ2-5; D: -; CDR3: CASSTPGEETQYF; DNA: TGTGCCAGCAGTACCCCTGGGGAAGAGACCCAGTACTTC
length: 16; size: few; V: TRBV7-2; J: TRBJ2-2; D: TRBD2; CDR3: CASNPQPSGSTGELFF; DNA: TGTGCCAGCAACCCCCAGCCTAGCGGAAGTACCGGGGAGCTGTTTTTT
length: 12; size: -; V: TRBV7-2; J: TRBJ2-3; D: -; CDR3: CASSLPAGTQYF; DNA: TGTGCCAGCAGCTTACCCGCGGGTACGCAGTATTTT
length: 17; size: -; V: TRBV7-8; J: TRBJ2-3; D: TRBD2; CDR3: CASNWGLLAGGGDTQYF; DNA: TGTGCCAGCAACTGGGGCCTCCTAGCGGGAGGAGGGGATACGCAGTATTTT
length: 17; size: many; V: TRBV7-9; J: TRBJ2-3; D: TRBD2; CDR3: CASSRTSGRASTDTQYF; DNA: TGTGCCAGCAGCCGTACTAGCGGAAGAGCTAGCACAGATACGCAGTATTTT
length: 13; size: -; V: TRBV6-5; J: TRBJ1-1; D: TRBD1; CDR3: CASSYPGGTEAFF; DNA: TGTGCCAGCAGTTACCCAGGGGGGACTGAAGCTTTCTTT
length: 12; size: -; V: TRBV30; J: TRBJ2-5; D: -; CDR3: CARGTSQETQYF; DNA: TGTGCCAGAGGGACGTCGCAAGAGACCCAGTACTTC
length: 16; size: once; V: TRBV7-9; J: TRBJ2-5; D: TRBD1; CDR3: CASSPSGTGTQETQYF; DNA: TGTGCCAGCAGCCCCTCCGGGACAGGAACCCAAGAGACCCAGTACTTC
length: 14; size: -; V: TRBV18; J: TRBJ2-7; D: TRBD2; CDR3: CASSPTSGSYEQYF; DNA: TGTGCCAGCTCACCAACTAGCGGGAGCTACGAGCAGTACTTC
length: 16; size: few; V: TRBV30; J: TRBJ1-4; D: TRBD1; CDR3: CAWRRQGLATNEKLFF; DNA: TGTGCCTGGAGGAGACAGGGCCTCGCAACTAATGAAAAACTGTTTTTT
length: 14; size: -; V: TRBV6-6; J: TRBJ1-1; D: -; CDR3: CASSYGGRGTEAFF; DNA: TGTGCCAGCAGTTATGGGGGCCGCGGGACTGAAGCTTTCTTT
length: 13; size: -; V: TRBV19; J: TRBJ1-2; D: -; CDR3: CASSINRNYGYTF; DNA: TGTGCCAGTAGTATCAACAGGAACTATGGCTACACCTTC
length: 15; size: -; V: TRBV5-5; J: TRBJ2-2; D: -; CDR3: CASSSFSGATGELFF; DNA: TGTGCCAGCAGCTCTTTTTCAGGGGCCACCGGGGAGCTGTTTTTT
length: 13; size: -; V: TRBV29-1; J: TRBJ2-5; D: -; CDR3: CSVDSHLQETQYF; DNA: TGCAGCGTTGATAGCCACCTACAAGAGACCCAGTACTTC
length: 19; size: -; V: TRBV9; J: TRBJ1-3; D: TRBD1; CDR3: CASSTYEGDRTRTGNTIYF; DNA: TGTGCCAGCAGCACCTACGAGGGGGACAGGACAAGGACCGGAAACACCATATATTTT
length: 15; size: -; V: TRBV5-6; J: TRBJ1-4; D: -; CDR3: CASSQGQTTNEKLFF; DNA: TGTGCCAGCAGCCAAGGACAGACTACTAATGAAAAACTGTTTTTT
length: 21; size: -; V: TRBV5-1; J: TRBJ2-3; D: TRBD2; CDR3: CASSLGATGVAGGPGTDTQYF; DNA: TGCGCCAGCAGCTTGGGTGCGACGGGAGTAGCGGGGGGGCCGGGGACAGATACGCAGTATTTT
length: 15; size: once; V: TRBV5-1; J: TRBJ1-5; D: TRBD1; CDR3: CASSWGTVPNQPQHF; DNA: TGCGCCAGCAGCTGGGGGACAGTACCTAATCAGCCCCAGCATTTT
length: 15; size: -; V: TRBV7-2; J: TRBJ2-1; D: TRBD2; CDR3: CASSLGLAEYNEQFF; DNA: TGTGCCAGCAGCTTAGGGCTAGCGGAGTACAATGAGCAGTTCTTC
length: 15; size: many; V: TRBV6-1; J: TRBJ2-2; D: -; CDR3: CASRASRTATGELFF; DNA: TGTGCCAGCAGAGCATCTCGGACAGCGACCGGGGAGCTGTTTTTT